These T cell receptor beta chains were read from a single sample in a study of T cells in Graves' hyperthyroidism and ophthalmopathy. MiXCR, run by TCRdb on the multiplex PCR reads, gives a single entry per CDR3 protein. The sample yields about 610,000 distinct CDR3 sequences, more than 15% seen once. The sequenced sample was blood. Receptor source: a woman aged 40 to 50 with Graves' ophthalmopathy. Both conserved end residues are part of each CDR3. A D gene is named only where the DNA matches it firmly. The size entry is marked missing in some rows and otherwise reads once, few, many or a size class.

CDR3 protein,CDR3 DNA,clone size,D gene,V gene,J gene
CASSEFVETTEQYF,TGTGCCAGCAGTGAATTTGTGGAAACGACCGAGCAGTACTTC,many,.,TRBV2,TRBJ2-7
CASSSGLAGAGADTQYF,TGTGCCAGCAGCTCGGGACTAGCGGGAGCAGGAGCAGATACGCAGTATTTT,many,TRBD2,TRBV5-4,TRBJ2-3
CASKLSGANVLTF,TGTGCCAGCAAGCTCTCAGGGGCCAACGTCCTGACTTTC,few,.,TRBV7-9,TRBJ2-6
CASSTWTGGEETQYF,TGTGCCAGCAGCACGTGGACAGGGGGGGAAGAGACCCAGTACTTC,.,TRBD1,TRBV7-2,TRBJ2-5
CASSRNFRGRGNTEAFF,TGTGCCAGCAGTCGGAACTTCAGGGGGCGAGGGAACACTGAAGCTTTCTTT,many,TRBD1,TRBV27,TRBJ1-1
CASKSVLLTRGSSGNTIYF,TGTGCCAGCAAGTCAGTACTACTCACGCGGGGATCCTCTGGAAACACCATATATTTT,.,.,TRBV2,TRBJ1-3
CSARALVDSGIPYEQYF,TGCAGTGCTAGAGCCCTTGTCGATAGCGGGATTCCCTACGAGCAGTACTTC,many,TRBD2,TRBV20-1,TRBJ2-7
CASSLGSSSYGQYF,TGTGCCAGCAGCTTGGGATCGAGCTCCTACGGGCAGTACTTC,.,.,TRBV5-6,TRBJ2-7
CSARVLGTGAEKLFF,TGCAGTGCTAGAGTTCTAGGGACAGGGGCTGAAAAACTGTTTTTT,few,TRBD1,TRBV20-1,TRBJ1-4
CAISEAATADTQYF,TGTGCCATCAGTGAAGCAGCGACTGCAGATACGCAGTATTTT,.,.,TRBV10-3,TRBJ2-3
CASSLRAQTWETQYF,TGTGCCAGCAGCTTACGGGCGCAGACTTGGGAGACCCAGTACTTC,many,.,TRBV7-2,TRBJ2-5
CARNSPLHF,TGTGCCAGAAATTCACCCCTCCACTTT,.,.,TRBV28,TRBJ1-6
CSARVPTGESQPQHF,TGCAGTGCTAGAGTCCCCACAGGGGAGAGTCAGCCCCAGCATTTT,.,TRBD1,TRBV20-1,TRBJ1-5
CSAPDRGRSTDTQYF,TGCAGTGCCCCGGACAGGGGGCGCAGCACAGATACGCAGTATTTT,many,TRBD1,TRBV20-1,TRBJ2-3
CASSSRLAGVRSEQFF,TGTGCCAGCAGTTCAAGACTAGCGGGAGTAAGAAGTGAGCAGTTCTTC,many,TRBD2,TRBV12-3/TRBV12-4,TRBJ2-1
CASSLWWTRTSGSILYQETQYF,TGTGCCAGCAGTTTATGGTGGACAAGGACTAGCGGGAGTATTTTGTACCAAGAGACCCAGTACTTC,many,TRBD2,TRBV28,TRBJ2-5
CASSLWGQGGYGYTF,TGTGCCAGCAGCCTGTGGGGACAGGGCGGCTATGGCTACACCTTC,many,TRBD1,TRBV5-5,TRBJ1-2
CASSEFGQAQETQYF,TGTGCCAGCAGTGAATTCGGACAGGCCCAAGAGACCCAGTACTTC,.,TRBD1,TRBV6-1,TRBJ2-5
CASSQDYRGFGGYTF,TGTGCCAGCAGCCAAGATTACAGGGGTTTCGGTGGCTACACCTTC,.,TRBD1,TRBV3-1,TRBJ1-2
CASSQDGEAGGPFYEQFF,TGCGCCAGCAGCCAAGATGGGGAGGCGGGAGGCCCCTTCTATGAGCAGTTCTTC,.,TRBD2,TRBV4-3,TRBJ2-1
CASSESLAETQYF,TGTGCCAGCAGTGAATCTTTGGCCGAGACCCAGTACTTC,few,.,TRBV6-1,TRBJ2-5
CSAFDLGQGAFEQYF,TGCAGTGCTTTCGACCTCGGGCAGGGGGCATTCGAGCAGTACTTC,many,TRBD1,TRBV20-1,TRBJ2-7
CASSSYSANTGELFF,TGTGCCAGCAGTTCGTACAGTGCGAACACCGGGGAGCTGTTTTTT,.,.,TRBV28,TRBJ2-2
CASSLADREVNGYTF,TGTGCCAGCAGCTTAGCCGACAGGGAGGTGAATGGCTACACCTTC,many,TRBD1,TRBV7-9,TRBJ1-2
CASSSSGVPSYEQYF,TGTGCCAGCAGCTCCAGCGGGGTCCCCTCCTACGAGCAGTACTTC,many,TRBD2,TRBV11-2,TRBJ2-7
CASSPPLSGSANEQFF,TGTGCCAGCTCACCACCCTTGAGCGGAAGCGCGAATGAGCAGTTCTTC,many,.,TRBV18,TRBJ2-1
CASSMRTSGSFDTQYF,TGTGCCAGCAGCATGCGGACTAGCGGGAGTTTTGATACGCAGTATTTT,few,TRBD2,TRBV9,TRBJ2-3
CAWARGGGGYNEQFF,TGTGCCTGGGCCAGGGGCGGGGGAGGATACAATGAGCAGTTCTTC,many,.,TRBV30,TRBJ2-1
CASSLPQGNSDTQYF,TGCGCCAGCAGCTTGCCACAGGGTAATTCAGATACGCAGTATTTT,many,.,TRBV5-1,TRBJ2-3
CASRRQGASTGELFF,TGTGCCAGCAGGCGACAGGGGGCGAGCACCGGGGAGCTGTTTTTT,.,TRBD1,TRBV6-1,TRBJ2-2
CASRGIAGTIEAFF,TGTGCCAGCAGGGGGATCGCAGGAACAATTGAAGCTTTCTTT,many,.,TRBV2,TRBJ1-1
CASSVAGQSSYNEQFF,TGTGCCAGCAGCGTAGCCGGGCAGAGCTCCTACAATGAGCAGTTCTTC,.,.,TRBV9,TRBJ2-1
CASSYGITGTEAFF,TGTGCCAGCAGCTACGGGATCACGGGGACTGAAGCTTTCTTT,.,.,TRBV5-8,TRBJ1-1
CASRPGPSGRGGQETQYF,TGTGCCAGCCGGCCTGGGCCTAGCGGGAGGGGGGGGCAAGAGACCCAGTACTTC,.,TRBD2,TRBV2,TRBJ2-5
CASSQTTGAGANVLTF,TGTGCCAGCAGCCAAACTACAGGGGCTGGGGCCAACGTCCTGACTTTC,.,TRBD1,TRBV6-1,TRBJ2-6